There are a few counts of the clone carrying this T cell receptor beta chain. Its antigen is still unknown. Sequencing used immunoSEQ multiplex PCR; TCRdb keeps in-frame clones, though not all of them. The repertoire holds around 94,000 clones, with approximately 86% as singletons. The data originate from a study of T cells in localized non-small cell lung cancer. Findings and limits, study-wide: There was an association of higher blood T cell density with longer overall survival. Turning up in adjacent lung were a median about 56 of the top 100 tumor clones. Highest T cell clonality was seen in uninvolved adjacent lung, surpassing that measured in tumor.

The germline V gene encodes CDR1 SNHLY and CDR2 FYNNEI. This CDR3 comprises 14 residues. The V segment lost 7 bases and the J segment 1 base; nucleotides outside the gene matches: 3. This receptor was identified in a man aged 35-69 years with stage I squamous cell lung carcinoma. The starting material was peripheral blood, obtained before any cancer treatment. This chain links TRBV2 with TRBJ1-5; 8 bases map to TRBD1. CDR3 nucleotides: TGTGCCAGCACGGACAGGGTAAGCAATCAGCCCCAGCATTTT. Translating gives CASTDRVSNQPQHF.